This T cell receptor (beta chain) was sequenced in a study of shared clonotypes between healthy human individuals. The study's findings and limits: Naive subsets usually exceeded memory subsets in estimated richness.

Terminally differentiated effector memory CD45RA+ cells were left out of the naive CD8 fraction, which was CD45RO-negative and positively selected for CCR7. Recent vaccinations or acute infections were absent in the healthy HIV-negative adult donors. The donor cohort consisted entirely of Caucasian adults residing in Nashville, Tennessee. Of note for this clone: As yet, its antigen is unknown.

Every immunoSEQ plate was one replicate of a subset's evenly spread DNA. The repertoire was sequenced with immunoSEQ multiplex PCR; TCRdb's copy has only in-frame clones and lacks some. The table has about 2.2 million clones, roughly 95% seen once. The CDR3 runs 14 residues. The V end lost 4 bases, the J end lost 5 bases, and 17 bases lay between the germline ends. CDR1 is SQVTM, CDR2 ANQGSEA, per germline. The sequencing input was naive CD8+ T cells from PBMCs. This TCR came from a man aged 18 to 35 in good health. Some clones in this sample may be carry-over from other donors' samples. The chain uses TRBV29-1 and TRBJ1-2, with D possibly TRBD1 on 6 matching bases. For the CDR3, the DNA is TGCAGCGTTGTCCCCCGCCAAGGGGGGTATGGCTACACCTTC. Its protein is CSVVPRQGGYGYTF.